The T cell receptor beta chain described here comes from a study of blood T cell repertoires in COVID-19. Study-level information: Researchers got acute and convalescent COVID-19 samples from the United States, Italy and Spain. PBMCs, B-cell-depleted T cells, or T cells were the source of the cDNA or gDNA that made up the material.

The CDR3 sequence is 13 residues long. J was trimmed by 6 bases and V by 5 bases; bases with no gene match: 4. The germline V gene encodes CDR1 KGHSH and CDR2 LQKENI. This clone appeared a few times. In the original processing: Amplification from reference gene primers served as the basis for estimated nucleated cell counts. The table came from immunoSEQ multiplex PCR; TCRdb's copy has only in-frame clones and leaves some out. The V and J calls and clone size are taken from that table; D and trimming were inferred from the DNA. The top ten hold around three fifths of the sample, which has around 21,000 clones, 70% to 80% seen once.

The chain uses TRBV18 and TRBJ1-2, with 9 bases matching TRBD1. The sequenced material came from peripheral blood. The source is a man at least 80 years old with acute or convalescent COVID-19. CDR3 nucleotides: TGTGCCAGCTCAGGACAGGGGACGAATGGCTACACCTTC. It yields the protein CASSGQGTNGYTF.